Following are 21 T cell receptor beta chains from one sample sequenced in a study of shared T cell receptors in the human thymus. Method: immunoSEQ multiplex PCR; TCRdb's copy keeps in-frame clones and lacks some. This table holds roughly 660,000 clones, around 89% found once. These data were also filed under a second study, of human thymus T cells.

The sequencing input was thymocytes. The receptors come from a boy under three years old with a congenital heart defect.

V is TRBV12-5 and J is TRBJ2-7; 7 nucleotides agree with TRBD2. The junction had 17 bases not matched to a gene; V was cut back by 1 base and J by 5 bases. This CDR3 comprises 18 residues. CDR1 and CDR2 from the germline V gene are LGHNT and FRNRAP. The CDR3 loop reads CASGLEGVRAGESNEQYF. The CDR3 nucleotides are TGTGCTAGTGGTTTGGAGGGCGTACGCGCGGGAGAGTCAAACGAGCAGTACTTC.

The genes are TRBV6-1 and TRBJ1-2; 9 nucleotides agree with TRBD1. This CDR3 has 18 residues. Losses at the gene ends were 4 bases for V and 7 bases for J; bases not matched to a gene: 19. Per the germline V gene, CDR1 is MNHNS and CDR2 is SASEGT. Here the CDR3 reads CASSVQGAGNYKLGGYTF. The CDR3 nucleotides are TGTGCCAGCAGTGTACAGGGGGCTGGAAACTACAAACTTGGTGGCTACACCTTC.

The V gene is TRBV19, the J gene TRBJ1-5; D remains unclear. Germline CDR1 and CDR2: LNHDA and SQIVND (reference sequence). The ends were cut back, 3 bases at V and 7 bases at J, with 13 bases in the middle. The CDR3 consists of 14 residues. CDR3 region: CASSMGPGWQPQHF. CDR3 sequence (DNA): TGTGCCAGTAGTATGGGCCCCGGCTGGCAGCCCCAGCATTTT. Full variable domain (remainder filled in from reference TRBV19 and TRBJ1-5): DGGITQSPKYLFRKEGQNVTLSCEQNLNHDAMYWYRQDPGQGLRLIYYSQIVNDFQKGDIAEGYSVSREKKESFPLTVTSAQKNPTAFYLCASSMGPGWQPQHFGDGTRLSIL.

The J gene is TRBJ2-7, the V gene TRBV6-5; 11 bases match TRBD1. V shed 3 bases and J 5 bases; nucleotides not matched to a gene: 6. CDR3 length: 15 residues. Per the germline V gene, CDR1 is MNHEY and CDR2 is SVGAGI. The CDR3 loop reads CASSYPGQGVHEQYF. The CDR3, as DNA: TGTGCCAGCAGTTATCCGGGACAGGGGGTTCACGAGCAGTACTTC.

This sequence joins TRBV9 and TRBJ2-7, with D perhaps TRBD1 (7 bases). Germline V lookup: CDR1 SGDLS, CDR2 YYNGEE. V was clipped by 3 bases and J by 1 base, with 14 bases between them. This CDR3 region has 15 residues. The CDR3 DNA follows: TGTGCCAGCAGCGGGAGGCGGGACAGTTCCTACGAGCAGTACTTC. It yields the protein CASSGRRDSSYEQYF.

This clone has only a few counts. The genes are TRBV15 and TRBJ2-5; possible D gene TRBD2, 5 bases. The germline V gene encodes CDR1 LNHNV and CDR2 YYDKDF (reference sequence). The V and J ends lost 6 bases and 2 bases respectively, with 10 bases between them. CDR3 length: 13 residues. The CDR3 sequence is CATRAGWQETQYF. The CDR3 bases are TGTGCCACCAGGGCGGGCTGGCAAGAGACCCAGTACTTC.

The J gene is TRBJ2-2, the V gene TRBV7-6, with D unresolved. V was trimmed by 1 base and J by 0 bases, leaving 9 bases between them. This CDR3 has 16 residues. Germline V CDR1 and CDR2: SGHVS, FNYEAQ. The CDR3 is CASSLDVETNTGELFF. The CDR3 nucleotides are TGTGCCAGCAGCTTAGACGTAGAAACGAACACCGGGGAGCTGTTTTTT.

Only one count was recorded for this clone. The V call is TRBV9, the J call TRBJ1-1; D is ambiguous. The germline V and J ends were trimmed by 0 bases and 3 bases, with 12 bases remaining between them. CDR1 and CDR2 (germline): SGDLS, YYNGEE. CDR3 length: 15 residues. The CDR3 DNA follows: TGTGCCAGCAGCGTAGATGAGGGCCCGGACACTGAAGCTTTCTTT. It yields the protein CASSVDEGPDTEAFF.

The rearrangement uses TRBV2 and TRBJ2-2; TRBD1 agrees at 9 bases. Germline CDR1 and CDR2: SNHLY and FYNNEI. The V gene end was trimmed by 7 bases and the J gene end by 5 bases; junction bases not matched to a gene: 5. The CDR3 totals 14 residues. The DNA for the CDR3 is TGTGCCAGCATAGGACAGGGGATAACCGGGGAGCTGTTTTTT. Protein: CASIGQGITGELFF.

The chain links TRBV19 to TRBJ1-4, with 8 bases matching TRBD1. Trimming removed 5 bases from V and 8 bases from J; junction bases left unmatched: 13. Germline values: CDR1 LNHDA, CDR2 SQIVND (reference sequence). CDR3 length: 16 residues. The CDR3 coding sequence is TGTGCCAGTAGTGTCCGGTCGGACAGGGTATTCGAAAAACTGTTTTTT. It specifies CASSVRSDRVFEKLFF.

The CDR3 sequence: CASSFRPGRGKTQYF. For the CDR3, the DNA is TGTGCCAGCAGCTTTCGCCCTGGCAGGGGGAAGACCCAGTACTTC. This chain uses TRBV7-9 with TRBJ2-5; 7 nucleotides align to TRBD1. The trim removed 3 bases at V and 6 bases at J, leaving 10 bases unmatched. Looked up from germline, CDR1 is SEHNR and CDR2 is FQNEAQ (reference sequence). The CDR3 sequence is 15 residues long. Full variable domain (missing parts from reference TRBV7-9 and TRBJ2-5): DTGVSQNPRHKITKRGQNVTFRCDPISEHNRLYWYRQTLGQGPEFLTYFQNEAQLEKSRLLSDRFSAERPKGSFSTLEIQRTEQGDSAMYLCASSFRPGRGKTQYFGPGTRLLVL.

V usage is TRBV11-2 and J usage is TRBJ2-1, with D possibly being TRBD2 (5 bases). Germline CDR1 SGHAT, CDR2 FQNNGV. V dropped 5 bases and J dropped 0 bases, with 11 bases sitting between them. This CDR3 is 15 amino acids long. The CDR3: CASSQAGSSYNEQFF. CDR3 nucleotides: TGTGCCAGCAGCCAAGCTGGGAGCTCCTACAATGAGCAGTTCTTC.

The V call is TRBV25-1, the J call TRBJ2-2; the match to TRBD1 covers 7 bases. Per germline, CDR1 MGHDK and CDR2 SYGVNS. The CDR3 runs to 17 residues. V shed 3 bases, J shed 6 bases, and the junction held 13 bases outside the gene matches. CDR3 in DNA: TGTGCCAGCAGTGACGCAAAACCGGGACAGTTCCCCGGGGAGCTGTTTTTT. Amino acid sequence: CASSDAKPGQFPGELFF.

In DNA form, the CDR3 reads TGTGCCACCAGTCCCCCCCATGGAGCGGGAGCCACAGATACGCAGTATTTT. Translating it yields CATSPPHGAGATDTQYF. V usage is TRBV15 and J usage is TRBJ2-3; 8 nucleotides line up with TRBD2. This CDR3 has 17 residues. J lost 2 bases, V lost 6 bases, and 13 bases had no gene match. Germline assignment: CDR1 LNHNV and CDR2 YYDKDF (reference sequence).

The chain has TRBV30 and TRBJ2-1; 10 bases are a match to TRBD2. The trim removed 2 bases at V and 9 bases at J, leaving 13 bases unmatched. This CDR3 comprises 16 residues. From germline, CDR1 is GTSNPN and CDR2 SVGIG (reference sequence). The CDR3 region has the DNA TGTGCCTGGAGTCTAGGAGGGAGCGGGGGGGGCGGTGAGCAGTTCTTC. Its translation: CAWSLGGSGGGGEQFF.

The rearrangement links TRBV29-1 to TRBJ2-2; D possibly corresponds to TRBD2 (6 bases). The CDR3 totals 14 residues. Trimming removed 5 bases at V and 1 base at J, with 11 bases between. The germline V gene has CDR1 SQVTM and CDR2 ANQGSEA. CDR3 nucleotides: TGCAGCGTTTGGCCAGCGGGGAACACCGGGGAGCTGTTTTTT. Translating gives CSVWPAGNTGELFF.

This chain links TRBV5-5 with TRBJ2-7; D is perhaps TRBD1 (6 bases). V shed 5 bases and J shed 0 bases, with 21 bases lying between them. This CDR3 contains 17 residues. The germline V gene encodes CDR1 SGHKS and CDR2 YYEKEE (reference sequence). In DNA form, the CDR3 reads TGTGCCAGCAGGTGGACACCGGGACACGAAACCTCCTACGAGCAGTACTTC. Its protein is CASRWTPGHETSYEQYF. Based on the CDR3 plus reference TRBV5-5 and TRBJ2-7, the full variable domain is DAGVTQSPTHLIKTRGQQVTLRCSPISGHKSVSWYQQVLGQGPQFIFQYYEKEERGRGNFPDRFSARQFPNYSSELNVNALLLGDSALYLCASRWTPGHETSYEQYFGPGTRLTVT.

A few counts support this clone. V usage is TRBV14 and J usage is TRBJ1-3, with unresolved D. CDR1 and CDR2 from the germline V gene are SGHDN and FVKESK. The V and J ends lost 4 bases and 0 bases respectively, with 10 bases between them. CDR3 length: 15 residues. CDR3 nucleotides: TGTGCCAGCAGCCGAGGAGGGCTCTCTGGAAACACCATATATTTT. Translated: CASSRGGLSGNTIYF. Full variable domain (missing parts from reference TRBV14 and TRBJ1-3): EAGVTQFPSHSVIEKGQTVTLRCDPISGHDNLYWYRRVMGKEIKFLLHFVKESKQDESGMPNNRFLAERTGGTYSTLKVQPAELEDSGVYFCASSRGGLSGNTIYFGEGSWLTVV.

This clone was detected only a few times. V is TRBV9 and J is TRBJ2-2; the D gene is possibly TRBD2 (6 bases). V lost 4 bases and J lost 5, with 15 bases in between. The germline CDR1 and CDR2 sequences are SGDLS and YYNGEE. The CDR3 sequence is 15 residues long. CDR3 sequence (DNA): TGTGCCAGCAGCTCCCCCCTCCGGGGGACCGGGGAGCTGTTTTTT. Its translation is CASSSPLRGTGELFF.

The chain uses TRBV5-8 and TRBJ2-5; perhaps TRBD2 as D (6 bases). The V end was cut by 0 bases, the J end by 5 bases, with 20 bases between. CDR1 is SGHTS and CDR2 is YDEGEE in the germline V gene. There are 17 residues in the CDR3. CDR3 protein: CASSLALLGGVGETQYF. As DNA, the CDR3 is TGTGCCAGCAGCTTGGCCCTACTTGGAGGGGTAGGTGAGACCCAGTACTTC.

The rearrangement joins TRBV2 to TRBJ2-1; 10 bases agree with TRBD2. Germline V gene data show CDR1 as SNHLY and CDR2 as FYNNEI. The trim removed 6 bases at V and 14 bases at J, leaving 7 bases unmatched. This CDR3 has 12 residues. The CDR3 nucleotides read TGTGCCAGCAGCGCCTTTCTAGCGGGAGAGTTCTTC. It specifies CASSAFLAGEFF.